The clone carrying this T cell receptor (beta chain) was seen ten or more times. Antigen unknown. The sample belongs to a study of T cell repertoires in cytomegalovirus infection. In the study overall: The study used recently identified HLA-C-restricted and well-studied HLA-B-restricted CMV epitopes. CMV infection together with matching HLA type was indicated by public TCR beta signatures.

There are 15 residues in the CDR3. Germline V CDR1 and CDR2: SGHTA, FQGTGA. Trimming took 4 bases from V and 4 from J; bases not matched to a gene: 5. TCRdb independently ran MiXCR on the reads; one entry per CDR3 protein. Found here are tens of thousands of distinct CDR3 sequences, around 20% of them singletons; the top ten hold over 65%. The clonotype was recovered from a human donor in good health (CMV status not recorded). Some clones in this sample may be carry-over from other donors' samples. This chain joins TRBV7-3 and TRBJ2-5, with 11 positions matching TRBD1. The sequences come from CD8+ T cells from cultured PBMCs, collected from culture after CMV antigen stimulation. CDR3 loop: CASSSRTGGPETQYF. The CDR3 DNA sequence: TGTGCCAGCAGCTCCAGGACAGGGGGCCCAGAGACCCAGTACTTC.